This passage covers 32 T cell receptor beta chains from one sample sequenced in a study of T cell responses to AZD1222 COVID-19 vaccine. The data were produced by immunoSEQ multiplex PCR, yet TCRdb's version contains in-frame clones alone and is incomplete. The sample shows some 81,000 clones, 85% to 90% of them seen only once. The material sequenced was peripheral blood, taken 28 days after the second AZD1222 dose. The receptors were sampled from an adult who received the AZD1222 COVID-19 vaccine.

The chain has TRBV28 and TRBJ2-7; the match to TRBD2 covers 7 bases. This CDR3 spans 15 amino acids. Trimming removed 7 bases from V and 9 bases from J; junction bases left unmatched: 18. Germline assignment: CDR1 MDHEN and CDR2 SYDVKM. The CDR3 is CASTGGTSTKVGQYF. CDR3 sequence (DNA): TGTGCCAGCACCGGGGGGACTTCGACCAAGGTGGGGCAGTACTTC.

The chain has TRBV20-1 and TRBJ2-7, with a tentative D call TRBD2 (6 bases). V was clipped by 3 bases and J by 2 bases, with 11 bases between them. The CDR3 sequence is 13 residues long. Germline loops: CDR1 DFQATT, CDR2 SNEGSKA (reference sequence). CDR3 region: CSASDSGPYEQYF. Here the CDR3 DNA reads TGCAGTGCTAGTGATAGCGGCCCCTACGAGCAGTACTTC.

V gene TRBV7-9 combines with J gene TRBJ1-5; 9 nucleotides align to TRBD1. The CDR3 covers 16 residues. V shed 5 bases and J 2 bases; nucleotides not matched to a gene: 7. CDR1 is SEHNR, CDR2 FQNEAQ, per germline (reference sequence). DNA of the CDR3: TGTGCCAGCAGCCCTACAGGGGGCCGGGGCAATCAGCCCCAGCATTTT. This sequence encodes CASSPTGGRGNQPQHF.

In its sample, this clone was seen once. V is TRBV4-2 and J is TRBJ2-2; 7 nucleotides agree with TRBD1. The V and J ends lost 1 base and 3 bases, in that order; junction bases with no gene match: 5. Germline V gene data show CDR1 as LGHNA and CDR2 as YNFKEQ. CDR3 length: 16 amino acids. This CDR3 is CASSQAPTGYTGELFF. The CDR3 DNA follows: TGTGCCAGCAGCCAAGCCCCGACAGGGTACACCGGGGAGCTGTTTTTT.

The chain is built from TRBV2 and TRBJ2-5; possible D gene TRBD2, 6 bases. CDR1 is SNHLY, CDR2 FYNNEI, per germline. CDR3 length equals 13 residues. The V gene lost 6 bases and the J gene lost 4 bases, with 12 bases spanning the gap. In DNA, the CDR3 is TGTGCCAGCAGACCACCGGAGGGAGAGACCCAGTACTTC. Translation: CASRPPEGETQYF.

This chain connects TRBV9 to TRBJ2-7, with D maybe TRBD1 (6 bases). V was shortened by 3 bases and J by 3 bases, with 13 bases between the two germline ends. CDR1 SGDLS and CDR2 YYNGEE come from the germline V gene. The CDR3 length is 14 residues. The CDR3 sequence: CASSATGMGYEQYF. CDR3 DNA sequence: TGTGCCAGCAGCGCTACAGGGATGGGCTACGAGCAGTACTTC.

The CDR3 sequence is CASGGRGSLGETQYF. Written as DNA, the CDR3 is TGTGCCAGCGGGGGCCGGGGGAGTCTAGGGGAGACCCAGTACTTC. V usage is TRBV28 and J usage is TRBJ2-5; D possibly uses TRBD1 or TRBD2 (6 bases each). The germline CDR1 and CDR2 sequences are MDHEN and SYDVKM. The CDR3 has 15 amino acids. The V gene lost 8 bases and the J gene lost 5 bases, with 21 bases spanning the gap.

This clone was seen more than once but under ten times. This sequence joins TRBV7-9 and TRBJ2-1; 9 bases agree with TRBD2. J lost 4 bases, V lost 1 base, and 5 bases had no gene match. CDR1 and CDR2 from the germline V gene are SEHNR and FQNEAQ (reference sequence). CDR3 length: 16 residues. CDR3 nucleotide sequence: TGTGCCAGCAGCTTAGTATTTAGCGGGGGATACAATGAGCAGTTCTTC. It encodes CASSLVFSGGYNEQFF.

The chain links TRBV5-4 to TRBJ2-5; D gene unclear. Germline V gene data show CDR1 as SGHNT and CDR2 as YYREEE (reference sequence). The CDR3 extends over 12 amino acids. The V end lost 1 base, the J end lost 0 bases, and 1 base lay between the germline ends. Written as DNA, the CDR3 is TGTGCCAGCAGCTTGAACCAAGAGACCCAGTACTTC. Translation: CASSLNQETQYF.

The rearrangement uses TRBV7-3 and TRBJ2-1; 11 bases are a match to TRBD2. V was clipped by 5 bases and J by 5 bases; unmatched bases: 2. This CDR3 is built from 14 residues. Germline-derived CDR1 and CDR2 are SGHTA and FQGTGA. CDR3 sequence reads: CASSRLAGNNEQFF. CDR3 bases: TGTGCCAGCAGCCGACTAGCGGGGAACAATGAGCAGTTCTTC.

The chain combines TRBV28 with TRBJ1-2; 9 bases agree with TRBD1. V shed 4 bases, J shed 8 bases, and the junction held 8 bases outside the gene matches. The CDR3 has 14 amino acids. CDR1 MDHEN and CDR2 SYDVKM come from the germline V gene. CDR3 region: CASSSGTGPRGYTF. DNA of the CDR3: TGTGCCAGCAGTTCCGGGACAGGGCCTCGAGGCTACACCTTC.

The chain links TRBV4-1 to TRBJ1-1, with D possibly TRBD1 on 5 matching bases. V was clipped by 1 base and J by 0 bases, with 12 bases between them. CDR1 and CDR2 (germline): MGHRA, YSYEKL. CDR3 length: 16 residues. CDR3 sequence (DNA): TGCGCCAGCAGCCAAGCTGGGGGACCCATGAACACTGAAGCTTTCTTT. Protein product: CASSQAGGPMNTEAFF.

The chain links TRBV10-3 to TRBJ2-7, with unresolved D. Trimming stripped 0 bases from V and 2 bases from J, with 14 bases between. CDR1 is ENHRY and CDR2 is SYGVKD in the germline V gene. The CDR3 contains 16 residues. The CDR3 region is CAISESLASVAYEQYF. The DNA for the CDR3 is TGTGCCATCAGTGAGTCGTTGGCCTCAGTCGCCTACGAGCAGTACTTC.

This clone appeared a few times. The V gene is TRBV18, the J gene TRBJ1-1; 9 bases fit TRBD1. The germline gives CDR1 KGHSH, CDR2 LQKENI. There are 11 residues in the CDR3. V trimming: 4 bases; J trimming: 12 bases; junction bases outside the gene matches: 3. The CDR3 protein is CASSRGQGTFF. The CDR3 DNA is TGTGCCAGCTCACGAGGACAGGGGACTTTCTTT. The whole variable domain, filled in from reference TRBV18 and TRBJ1-1, reads NAGVMQNPRHLVRRRGQEARLRCSPMKGHSHVYWYRQLPEEGLKFMVYLQKENIIDESGMPKERFSAEFPKEGPSILRIQQVVRGDSAAYFCASSRGQGTFFGQGTRLTVV.

This clone was found once. The gene calls are TRBV7-2 and TRBJ2-7, with D unclear. The length of the CDR3 is 12 residues. Trimming cost V 0 bases and J 3 bases, with 3 bases left between them. Germline CDR1 reads SGHTA; CDR2 reads FQGNSA. The CDR3 bases are TGTGCCAGCAGCTTAGCGAACTACGAGCAGTACTTC. Protein product: CASSLANYEQYF.

The gene calls are TRBV6-5 and TRBJ2-7; 9 nucleotides agree with TRBD2. Germline assignment: CDR1 MNHEY and CDR2 SVGAGI. Trimming removed 7 bases from V and 2 bases from J; junction bases left unmatched: 9. CDR3 length equals 15 residues. CDR3 protein: CASTRGASGTYEQYF. The CDR3 DNA sequence: TGTGCCAGCACTCGGGGGGCTAGCGGGACCTACGAGCAGTACTTC.

The V and J genes are TRBV29-1 and TRBJ1-1, with D maybe TRBD1 (6 bases). The germline CDR1 and CDR2 sequences are SQVTM and ANQGSEA. The CDR3 runs 13 residues. Deletions cut 7 bases from V and 10 bases from J, with 22 bases between. DNA of the CDR3: TGCAGCGCTAAGACCTACAGGGATAGGGGAGCTTTCTTT. This encodes CSAKTYRDRGAFF.

V is TRBV6-5 and J is TRBJ2-7; D is undetermined. The germline CDR1 and CDR2 sequences are MNHEY and SVGAGI. The CDR3 covers 12 residues. V was cut by 2 bases and J by 4 bases, with 6 bases left in between. This CDR3 is CASSYNRYEQYF. DNA for the CDR3: TGTGCCAGCAGTTACAACCGATACGAGCAGTACTTC.

V and J are TRBV12-3 or TRBV12-4 and TRBJ1-2; the D is unclear. V was pared by 7 bases and J by 1 base, with 7 bases between. The CDR3 has 12 amino acids. CDR3 nucleotides: TGTGCCAGCACGGGGTTTAACTATGGCTACACCTTC. Protein sequence: CASTGFNYGYTF.

The rearrangement links TRBV28 to TRBJ1-5, with 8 bases aligning to TRBD1. This CDR3 comprises 15 residues. J lost 5 bases, V lost 4 bases, and 7 bases had no gene match. The germline gives CDR1 MDHEN, CDR2 SYDVKM. The CDR3 loop is CASSSIARGHQPQHF. DNA for the CDR3: TGTGCCAGCAGTTCCATCGCCAGGGGGCATCAGCCCCAGCATTTT.

Worth noting for this clone: The same CDR3 is also encoded by other DNA sequences in this sample. V gene TRBV5-1 combines with J gene TRBJ1-1, with D perhaps matching TRBD1 (5 bases). CDR1 SGHRS and CDR2 YFSETQ come from the germline V gene. V shed 3 bases and J shed 0 bases, with 9 bases lying between them. The CDR3 loop spans 14 amino acids. The CDR3 spells CASSWQGVNTEAFF. CDR3 in DNA: TGCGCCAGCAGCTGGCAGGGAGTGAACACTGAAGCTTTCTTT.

The V gene is TRBV10-3, the J gene TRBJ1-1; TRBD1 aligns across 12 bases. The CDR3 is made up of 16 amino acids. Germline loops: CDR1 ENHRY, CDR2 SYGVKD. Trimming removed 6 bases from V and 0 bases from J; junction bases left unmatched: 5. CDR3 region: CAISVGQGALNTEAFF. CDR3 in DNA: TGTGCCATCAGCGTGGGACAGGGGGCCCTGAACACTGAAGCTTTCTTT.

This rearrangement joins TRBV25-1 to TRBJ1-1, with 7 bases that match TRBD1. The CDR3 is 16 amino acids. CDR1 and CDR2 from the germline V gene are MGHDK and SYGVNS. The J segment lost 3 bases and the V segment lost 2 bases, leaving 9 bases of the junction unmatched. The CDR3 coding sequence is TGTGCCAGCAGTGAAGGGAGGGGGCCGGGGTACACTGAAGCTTTCTTT. This gives the protein CASSEGRGPGYTEAFF.

The chain combines TRBV12-3 or TRBV12-4 with TRBJ1-3; D remains unclear. Trimming took 5 bases from V and 0 from J, leaving 5 bases between them. This CDR3 region has 13 residues. The CDR3 sequence: CASSENSGNTIYF. CDR3 sequence (DNA): TGTGCCAGCAGTGAAAACTCTGGAAACACCATATATTTT.

Concerning this clone itself: Other DNA sequences in this sample translate to the same CDR3. V is TRBV27 and J is TRBJ2-7; either TRBD1 or TRBD2 may supply D (5 bases each). CDR1 and CDR2 (germline): MNHEY, SMNVEV (reference sequence). This CDR3 has 12 residues. Trimming pared 4 bases from V and 2 bases from J, leaving 6 bases between. Here the CDR3 DNA reads TGTGCCAGCAGTTCGGGACCCTACGAGCAGTACTTC. Amino acid sequence: CASSSGPYEQYF.

The gene calls are TRBV12-5 and TRBJ1-2, with D maybe TRBD1 (5 bases). CDR1 is LGHNT and CDR2 is FRNRAP in the germline V gene. There are 12 residues in the CDR3. Deletions cut 7 bases from V and 5 bases from J, with 11 bases between. CDR3 in DNA: TGTGCTAGTGCGAGGGGACTTTATGGCTACACCTTC. It codes for CASARGLYGYTF.

CDR3: CSVGISFSYEQYF. For the CDR3, the DNA is TGCAGCGTTGGGATCAGCTTCTCCTACGAGCAGTACTTC. V usage is TRBV29-1 and J usage is TRBJ2-7; D is ambiguous. Trimming shortened V by 4 bases and J by 0 bases, and 10 bases separated the two germline ends. CDR1 and CDR2 (germline): SQVTM, ANQGSEA. The CDR3 contains 13 residues.

This chain uses TRBV9 with TRBJ2-2; no definite D call. CDR3 length: 14 amino acids. Trimming stripped 3 bases from V and 5 bases from J, with 11 bases between. From germline, CDR1 is SGDLS and CDR2 YYNGEE. CDR3 loop: CASSARAHTGELFF. Here the CDR3 DNA reads TGTGCCAGCAGCGCCCGGGCCCATACCGGGGAGCTGTTTTTT.

This chain uses TRBV2 with TRBJ1-5; TRBD1 is a possible D gene (5 bases). CDR3 length equals 16 residues. Germline loops: CDR1 SNHLY, CDR2 FYNNEI. V lost 7 bases, J lost 0 bases, and 16 bases lay in between. CDR3 DNA sequence: TGTGCCAGCACCCTCGCCGGGACCTTTAGCAATCAGCCCCAGCATTTT. The encoded protein is CASTLAGTFSNQPQHF.

V is TRBV3-1 (or the pseudogene TRBV3-2) and J is TRBJ2-6, with unresolved D. Germline-derived CDR1 and CDR2 are LGHDT and YNNKEL (reference sequence). This CDR3 spans 17 amino acids. Trimming left V 5 bases short and J 0 bases short, with 14 bases between. CDR3 sequence reads: CASSFRASSSGANVLTF. The CDR3 DNA reads as TGTGCCAGCAGCTTCCGGGCCAGCAGCTCTGGGGCCAACGTCCTGACTTTC.

V and J are TRBV28 and TRBJ2-2; TRBD1 or TRBD2 may be the D gene (5 bases each). The CDR3 contains 14 residues. V was trimmed by 7 bases and J by 7 bases, leaving 16 bases between them. The germline gives CDR1 MDHEN, CDR2 SYDVKM. CDR3 DNA sequence: TGTGCCAGCACCCCGGGTGGGGGTGTCGGGGAGCTGTTTTTT. Protein sequence: CASTPGGGVGELFF.

This chain joins TRBV7-8 and TRBJ2-7; 8 positions match TRBD1. After removal of 5 bases from V and 3 bases from J, the junction contained 9 bases not matched to a gene. In germline, CDR1 is SGHVS, CDR2 FQNEAQ. This CDR3 has 15 residues. CDR3 sequence (DNA): TGTGCCAGCAGCACTAAAGGACAGGGCCACTACGAGCAGTACTTC. It encodes CASSTKGQGHYEQYF.